Following are 3 T cell receptor beta chains from one sample sequenced in a study of vaccination and CD4 T cells after COVID-19. The treatment was: roughly 10-day PBMC culture with coronavirus spike peptide pools or control peptides (ViraFEST assay). An Oncomine TCR Beta short-read assay was used to sequence the DNA from cultured CD4+ T cells. TCRdb redid the calling of the PCR reads with MiXCR, one entry per CDR3 protein. The sample shows 4,300 or so distinct CDR3 sequences, 26% of them seen only once. Their antigens are not known. Sequenced: CD4+ T cells from blood, cultured in vitro. The receptors here all came from a human donor who had recovered from COVID-19.

The table lists this clonotype with a few counts. CDR3 DNA: TGTGCCAGCAGTGAAATGGGCAGGCGAAACTATGGCTACACCTTC. Residues: CASSEMGRRNYGYTF. The chain uses TRBV6-4 and TRBJ1-2, with D hard to call. Germline loops: CDR1 MRHNA, CDR2 SNTAGT. V lost 3 bases, J lost 2 bases, and 13 bases lay in between. The CDR3 is 15 amino acids.

This clonotype was found a few times. The rearrangement uses TRBV19 and TRBJ2-6; D possibly corresponds to TRBD2 (5 bases). The length of the CDR3 is 17 residues. Germline CDR1 reads LNHDA; CDR2 reads SQIVND (reference sequence). The ends were cut back, 5 bases at V and 4 bases at J, with 18 bases in the middle. Here the CDR3 DNA reads TGTGCCAGTAGTCTAGCCCCGGTGCTCAGGGGGGCCAACGTCCTGACTTTC. Its protein is CASSLAPVLRGANVLTF. The variable domain in full, with the rest retrieved from reference TRBV19 and TRBJ2-6, is DGGITQSPKYLFRKEGQNVTLSCEQNLNHDAMYWYRQDPGQGLRLIYYSQIVNDFQKGDIAEGYSVSREKKESFPLTVTSAQKNPTAFYLCASSLAPVLRGANVLTFGAGSRLTVL.

The rearrangement links TRBV11-2 to TRBJ1-2; D remains ambiguous. The germline V gene encodes CDR1 SGHAT and CDR2 FQNNGV. This CDR3 contains 14 residues. V lost 3 bases, J lost 7 bases, and 15 bases lay in between. The CDR3 sequence: CASSFRIQASGYTF. CDR3 coding DNA: TGTGCCAGCAGCTTCCGGATCCAAGCTAGTGGCTACACCTTC.